This is a list of T cell receptor beta chains from one sample in a study of T cell responses to AZD1222 COVID-19 vaccine. The protocol was immunoSEQ multiplex PCR, while the TCRdb copy is restricted to in-frame clones and leaves out a portion. The sample consists of more than 85,000 clones, about 91% of them appearing once. This specimen consisted of peripheral blood, obtained on day 0 of AZD1222 vaccination. The receptors come from an adult in good health. Both conserved end residues are part of each CDR3. A D gene is named only where the DNA matches it firmly. Rows give clone size only sometimes, using once, few, many, or a class for an expanded clone.

TRBJ1-1,-,-,TRBV27,TGTGCCAGCAGTTTATTGGGAGGTCGGGGGACTGAAGCTTTCTTT,CASSLLGGRGTEAFF
TRBJ1-4,TRBD1,once,TRBV5-1,TGCGCCAGCAGCCCTAGGAACAGGGGACCGGATGAAAAACTGTTTTTT,CASSPRNRGPDEKLFF
TRBJ1-5,-,once,TRBV14,TGTGCCAGCAGCCAAGATAAAAGAGGGCCCCAGCATTTT,CASSQDKRGPQHF
TRBJ2-4,-,-,TRBV6-5,TGTGCCAGCAAAATCCCAGGGTACCAAAACATTCAGTACTTC,CASKIPGYQNIQYF
TRBJ2-3,-,-,TRBV19,TGTGCCAGTAGGCGGGACACAGATACGCAGTATTTT,CASRRDTDTQYF
TRBJ2-1,TRBD2,-,TRBV11-2,TGTGCCAGCAGAGCCACTAGCGGGAGCCTCTACAATGAGCAGTTCTTC,CASRATSGSLYNEQFF
TRBJ2-6,TRBD1,-,TRBV2,TGTGCCAGCATTGGGGGACAGGGGGCGAACACTGGGGCCAACGTCCTGACTTTC,CASIGGQGANTGANVLTF
TRBJ1-2,-,-,TRBV6-2/TRBV6-3,TGTGCCAGCAGTACAGTTTTCTATGGCTACACCTTC,CASSTVFYGYTF
TRBJ1-5,-,-,TRBV12-2,TGTGCAAAATTCGTTGGGGCCTACTTTTTTAGCAATCAGCCCCAGCATTTT,CAKFVGAYFFSNQPQHF
TRBJ2-7,-,once,TRBV28,TGTGCCACCTACTTCCGAACCAGAAAGGGGGCCTACGAGCAGTACTTC,CATYFRTRKGAYEQYF
TRBJ1-3,TRBD1,-,TRBV6-5,TGTGCCAGCAGTTACTCGACAGGGTCTGGAAACACCATATATTTT,CASSYSTGSGNTIYF
TRBJ2-5,TRBD1,-,TRBV4-1,TGCGCCAGCAGCCAACCCGGACAGGGAGAAGAGACCCAGTACTTC,CASSQPGQGEETQYF
TRBJ2-3,TRBD2,-,TRBV4-2,TGTGCCAGCAGCCAAGCGCGGGGGGGCCTTTCAGATACGCAGTATTTT,CASSQARGGLSDTQYF
TRBJ2-1,TRBD2,once,TRBV19,TGTGCCAGTAGGCGAGTAGCGGGAGTGGACAATGAGCAGTTCTTC,CASRRVAGVDNEQFF
TRBJ2-7,TRBD2,-,TRBV11-2,TGTGCCAGCAGCTTAGCGAGCGGGGGTTATTACGAGCAGTACTTC,CASSLASGGYYEQYF
TRBJ2-7,-,-,TRBV9,TGTGCCAGCAGCGCCCCAGGGTACGAGCAGTACTTC,CASSAPGYEQYF
TRBJ1-5,-,-,TRBV18,TGTGCCAGCTCACAGTCTACGGCCGGTTATCAGCCCCAGCATTTT,CASSQSTAGYQPQHF
TRBJ1-6,-,-,TRBV7-8,TGTGCCAGCAGCTTAGCCCCCAGGGGTGATTCACCCCTCCACTTT,CASSLAPRGDSPLHF
TRBJ2-7,-,few,TRBV12-2,TGTGCAAGTCGCTTACTAGCGGGGGGGGCCTACGAGCAGTACTTC,CASRLLAGGAYEQYF
TRBJ2-7,-,-,TRBV5-1,TGCGCCAGCAGCTTGAGTGACCGGGGGGAGCAGTACTTC,CASSLSDRGEQYF
TRBJ1-1,-,-,TRBV6-5,TGTGCCAGCATTCGGGGGTGGGGGAACACTGAAGCTTTCTTT,CASIRGWGNTEAFF
TRBJ2-7,TRBD1,-,TRBV23-1,TGCGCCAGCAGTCCCCGGGGCAGGGGGACCTCCTACGAGCAGTACTTC,CASSPRGRGTSYEQYF
TRBJ1-2,-,-,TRBV9,TGTGCCAGCAGCGTAGCTACAGGGAACTATGGCTACACCTTC,CASSVATGNYGYTF
TRBJ2-2,TRBD2,-,TRBV5-4,TGTGCCAGCTCCCTTGGGGAGGGGACGACCGGGGAGCTGTTTTTT,CASSLGEGTTGELFF
TRBJ2-7,TRBD1,few,TRBV5-1,TGCGCCAGCAGCTTGGGGGGACAGCTAACCTACGAGCAGTACTTC,CASSLGGQLTYEQYF
TRBJ2-7,TRBD1,-,TRBV6-5,TGTGCCAGCAGCCTCCGGGACAGGGCAAACTACGAGCAGTACTTC,CASSLRDRANYEQYF
TRBJ2-1,-,-,TRBV25-1,TGTGCCAGCACGGAAGGGGGGGATGAGCAGTTCTTC,CASTEGGDEQFF
TRBJ2-5,-,-,TRBV7-8,TGTGCCAGCAGCCTCGATTGGGAGACCCAGTACTTC,CASSLDWETQYF
TRBJ2-1,-,-,TRBV19,TGTGCCAGTACCTACGGGGTAGACCTCATCTCCTACAATGAGCAGTTCTTC,CASTYGVDLISYNEQFF
TRBJ2-3,-,-,TRBV9,TGTGCCAGCAGCGCCAGCACAGATACGCAGTATTTT,CASSASTDTQYF
TRBJ1-3,-,-,TRBV6-5,TGTGCCAGCAGGGGGGCCGGACCTTCGTACACCATATATTTT,CASRGAGPSYTIYF
TRBJ2-1,TRBD2,-,TRBV7-3,TGTGCCAGCAGCGCTAGCGGGGGGGTTTACAATGAGCAGTTCTTC,CASSASGGVYNEQFF
TRBJ2-5,TRBD2,-,TRBV5-1,TGCGCCAGCAGCCCCCCCGGGACTAGCGGACAAGAGACCCAGTACTTC,CASSPPGTSGQETQYF
TRBJ2-5,-,-,TRBV11-2,TGTGCCAGCAGCTTAGGCCCCAGGGAAGAGACCCAGTACTTC,CASSLGPREETQYF
TRBJ2-5,-,few,TRBV18,TGTGCCAGCTCAGCAGCGGAAGGGTGGGAGACCCAGTACTTC,CASSAAEGWETQYF
TRBJ1-1,-,once,TRBV11-3,TGTGCCAGCAGCTTAGAGGGTGGCACTGAAGCTTTCTTT,CASSLEGGTEAFF
TRBJ1-2,-,-,TRBV19,TGTGCCAGTAGTATAGGGGTCGGTGGCTATGGCTACACCTTC,CASSIGVGGYGYTF
TRBJ2-7,TRBD2,-,TRBV27,TGTGCCAGCAAACAGAGCGGGAGAAGCGACGAGCAGTACTTC,CASKQSGRSDEQYF
TRBJ1-2,-,-,TRBV9,TGTGCCAGCAGCGTAGACATTGGGGCAAACTATGGCTACACCTTC,CASSVDIGANYGYTF
TRBJ1-6,-,-,TRBV6-2/TRBV6-3,TGTGCCAGCAGTAACAGGGTCCTATATGATTCACCCCTCCACTTT,CASSNRVLYDSPLHF